This T cell receptor (beta chain) is from a study of T cells in Graves' hyperthyroidism and ophthalmopathy. This clonotype appeared many times. In germline, CDR1 is LGHDT, CDR2 YNNKEL (reference sequence). The CDR3 is 15 amino acids. Trimming took 0 bases from V and 6 from J, leaving 15 bases between them. Amplification targeted TCR beta CDR3 regions from RNA transcripts. HTBI primers were the set used in a first-round RT-PCR of the TCR CDR3. TCRdb reanalysed the multiplex PCR reads using MiXCR and keeps one entry per CDR3 protein. The sample lists under 800,000 distinct CDR3 sequences; around 13% were seen once. Graves' hyperthyroidism qualified as stable when ophthalmopathy did not progress within 18 months.

What was sequenced was blood. This chain connects TRBV3-1 to TRBJ2-7, with D unresolved. The clonotype was recovered from a woman between 18 and 30 years old with Graves' hyperthyroidism. CDR3 in amino acids: CASSQEALRGSEQYF. The CDR3 DNA sequence: TGTGCCAGCAGCCAAGAGGCCCTCCGTGGCTCCGAGCAGTACTTC.